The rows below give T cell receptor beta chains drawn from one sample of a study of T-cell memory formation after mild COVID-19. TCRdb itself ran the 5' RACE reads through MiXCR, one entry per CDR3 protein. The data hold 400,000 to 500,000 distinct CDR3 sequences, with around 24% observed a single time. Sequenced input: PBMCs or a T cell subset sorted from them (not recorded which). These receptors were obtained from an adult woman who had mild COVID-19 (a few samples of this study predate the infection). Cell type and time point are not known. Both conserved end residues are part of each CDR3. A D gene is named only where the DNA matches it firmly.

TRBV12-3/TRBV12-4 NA CASSLWVDTIYF
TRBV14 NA CASSQGRGWNTEAFF
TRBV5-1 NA CASSLSRVPGAEQYF
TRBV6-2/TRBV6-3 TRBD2 CASSYPGPGGGSYEQYF
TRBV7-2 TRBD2 CASSPAGRPSYNEQFF
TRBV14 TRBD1 CASSQRWDRVGSYEQYF
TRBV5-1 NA CASSLTGSAETQYF
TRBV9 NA CASSEASSYNSPLHF
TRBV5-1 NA CASTLEEGPYGYTF
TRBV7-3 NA CASSWTPYNEQFF
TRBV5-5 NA CASSPEGHAPGF
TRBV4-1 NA CASSQDRGGSGYTF
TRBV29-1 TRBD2 CSAGLAGGSNEQFF
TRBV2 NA CASRRGVNTGELFF
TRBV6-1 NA CASSESGYEQYF
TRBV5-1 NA CASSAGGAADTQYF
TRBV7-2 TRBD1 CASSPRQGATDTQYF
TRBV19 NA CASSIDQGADTQYF
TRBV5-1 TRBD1 CASSLGQGAGQPQHF
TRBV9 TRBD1 CASSPGQVGEAFF
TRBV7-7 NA CASSPRVDTEAFF
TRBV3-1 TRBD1 CASSQAAGGGPSYNEQFF
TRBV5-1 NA CASSSGGYNEQFF
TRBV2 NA CASGWGGTSNQPQHF
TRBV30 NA CAAWARVTNYGYTF
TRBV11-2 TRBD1 CASSLGGRGQGYDQETQYF
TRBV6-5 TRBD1 CASSYGTDLNYGYTF
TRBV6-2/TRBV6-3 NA CASSYRGSVYEQYF
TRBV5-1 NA CASSPPDSGKLFF
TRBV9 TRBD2 CASSDPTSGRGTGELFF
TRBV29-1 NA CSGNRELNTEAFF
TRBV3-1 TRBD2 CASSRVSGEQYF
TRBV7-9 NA CASSFRNGGQETQYF
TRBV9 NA CASMASGANVLTF
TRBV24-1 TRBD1 CATSDGQAVRKETQYF
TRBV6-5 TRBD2 CASSYLTSGRVPYEQYF
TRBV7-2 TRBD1 CASSSAPGQGYGYTF
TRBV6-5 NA CASRKEGGVTNEKLFF
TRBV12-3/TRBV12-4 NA CASSLGDWAQETQYF
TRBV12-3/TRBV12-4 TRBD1 CASSFEQGANQNF
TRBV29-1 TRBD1 CSVEGQGSLHEAFF
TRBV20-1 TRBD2 CSARDMAGVKGGELFF
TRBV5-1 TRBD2 CASSRLAGEESADTQYF
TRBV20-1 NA CSAPGGGLNQETQYF
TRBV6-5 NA CASSSPGEEAFF
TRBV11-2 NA CASSLAPVGRYTDTQYF
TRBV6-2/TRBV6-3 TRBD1 CASSSADRGRTEAFF
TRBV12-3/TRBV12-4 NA CASSSYMGGADTQYF
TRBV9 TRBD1 CASSARGGTGFYEQYF
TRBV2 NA CASSGTEAFF
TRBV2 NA CASRAGIRYEQYF
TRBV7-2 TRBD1 CASSLWDRTYEQYF
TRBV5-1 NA CASGYSGSTDTQYF
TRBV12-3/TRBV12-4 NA CASSQDNSNQPQHF
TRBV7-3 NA CASSLSGDPGEQFF
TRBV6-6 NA CASSYRHSPNEQFF